Following are 19 T cell receptor beta chains from one sample sequenced in a study of blood T cell repertoires in COVID-19. Here immunoSEQ multiplex PCR was the method, and the copy in TCRdb shows in-frame clones only, minus some. The sample has 15,000 to 20,000 clones; 75% to 90% are singletons. Source material: peripheral blood. These TCRs come from a middle-aged man with active COVID-19.

The chain uses TRBV4-2 and TRBJ2-7, with a possible D match to TRBD2 (6 bases). CDR3 length: 18 residues. Between the trimmed V and J ends, which lost 0 bases and 2 bases, there was a span of 20 bases. In germline, CDR1 is LGHNA, CDR2 YNFKEQ. The CDR3 loop reads CASSQDLSPGLTPYEQYF. DNA for the CDR3: TGTGCCAGCAGCCAAGATCTCTCACCGGGACTTACGCCCTACGAGCAGTACTTC.

V is TRBV7-9 and J is TRBJ2-5; 8 bases match TRBD2. The CDR3 runs to 17 residues. Germline V CDR1 and CDR2: SEHNR, FQNEAQ (reference sequence). The V gene end was trimmed by 2 bases and the J gene end by 2 bases; junction bases not matched to a gene: 10. CDR3 amino acids: CASSLWLASGYQETQYF. DNA for the CDR3: TGTGCCAGCAGCTTATGGTTGGCTAGCGGGTATCAAGAGACCCAGTACTTC.

This chain links TRBV7-2 with TRBJ1-2; 7 bases align to TRBD1. Germline CDR1 is SGHTA and CDR2 is FQGNSA. The V segment lost 4 bases and the J segment 7 bases; nucleotides outside the gene matches: 6. The CDR3 has 13 residues. CDR3 in DNA: TGTGCCAGCAGCTCCGACAGGGCGCGTGGCTACACCTTC. It specifies CASSSDRARGYTF.

Here the CDR3 reads CASSYNQGSTEAFF. CDR3 sequence (DNA): TGTGCCAGCAGCTACAACCAGGGTAGCACTGAAGCTTTCTTT. The J gene is TRBJ1-1, the V gene TRBV11-2, with TRBD1 as a possible D gene (5 bases). Trimming shortened V by 4 bases and J by 4 bases, and 13 bases separated the two germline ends. The germline V gene encodes CDR1 SGHAT and CDR2 FQNNGV. This CDR3 contains 14 residues. The whole variable domain, remainder taken from reference TRBV11-2 and TRBJ1-1, is EAGVAQSPRYKIIEKRQSVAFWCNPISGHATLYWYQQILGQGPKLLIQFQNNGVVDDSQLPKDRFSAERLKGVDSTLKIQPAKLEDSAVYLCASSYNQGSTEAFFGQGTRLTVV.

This clone was observed once. This rearrangement joins TRBV5-5 to TRBJ1-5, with TRBD1 identical over 8 bases. J gave up 3 bases and V 7 bases, and 9 bases lay outside the gene matches. Germline CDR1 and CDR2: SGHKS and YYEKEE (reference sequence). CDR3 length equals 15 residues. This CDR3 is CASAPGTGFNQPQHF. As DNA, the CDR3 is TGTGCCAGCGCCCCGGGGACAGGTTTCAATCAGCCCCAGCATTTT.

The chain couples TRBV7-2 to TRBJ1-5; the D is unclear. The germline V gene encodes CDR1 SGHTA and CDR2 FQGNSA. V was pared by 2 bases and J by 6 bases, with 11 bases between. The length of the CDR3 is 14 residues. The DNA of the CDR3 is TGTGCCAGCAGCTTACGACAAGGGAGTCAGCCCCAGCATTTT. Protein sequence: CASSLRQGSQPQHF. The whole variable domain, filled in from reference TRBV7-2 and TRBJ1-5, reads GAGVSQSPSNKVTEKGKDVELRCDPISGHTALYWYRQSLGQGLEFLIYFQGNSAPDKSGLPSDRFSAERTGGSVSTLTIQRTQQEDSAVYLCASSLRQGSQPQHFGDGTRLSIL.

The chain carries TRBV11-2 and TRBJ1-3; D is ambiguous. Trimming left V 1 base short and J 0 bases short, with 7 bases between. This CDR3 has 15 residues. Per germline, CDR1 SGHAT and CDR2 FQNNGV. Here the CDR3 DNA reads TGTGCCAGCAGCTTAGGAACAAGCTCTGGAAACACCATATATTTT. Its translation: CASSLGTSSGNTIYF.

The rearrangement joins TRBV27 to TRBJ1-5, with 7 bases fitting TRBD1. Germline V lookup: CDR1 MNHEY, CDR2 SMNVEV (reference sequence). The CDR3 runs 16 residues. With V trimmed by 6 bases and J by 0 bases, 8 bases remained unmatched. This CDR3 is CASREGGRYSNQPQHF. Written as DNA, the CDR3 is TGTGCCAGCAGAGAAGGGGGCCGTTATAGCAATCAGCCCCAGCATTTT.

The V and J genes are TRBV12-3 or TRBV12-4 and TRBJ2-1; 14 bases align to TRBD2. The CDR3 consists of 13 residues. Unmatched junction bases numbered 4, after V lost 6 bases and J lost 12 bases. CDR3 region: CASRGLAGAGQFF. The CDR3 region has the DNA TGTGCCAGCAGGGGACTAGCGGGAGCGGGGCAGTTCTTC.

This clone appeared once. This chain uses TRBV24-1 with TRBJ2-2, with a tentative D call TRBD1 (6 bases). Germline-derived CDR1 and CDR2 are KGHDR and SFDVKD. The CDR3 runs to 16 residues. V was pared by 4 bases and J by 2 bases, with 13 bases between. The CDR3 DNA reads TGTGCCACCAGTGAACGGGACATAACAAACACCGGGGAGCTGTTTTTT. Its translation: CATSERDITNTGELFF.

This clone turned up a few times. As DNA, the CDR3 is TGTGCCAGCAGTGAGTCGGGGACAGGGGATCAGCCCCAGCATTTT. Residues: CASSESGTGDQPQHF. The V and J genes are TRBV25-1 and TRBJ1-5, with 10 bases lining up with TRBD1. The CDR3 has 15 residues. CDR1 MGHDK and CDR2 SYGVNS come from the germline V gene. The V and J ends lost 3 bases and 5 bases, in that order; junction bases with no gene match: 4.

The rearrangement joins TRBV15 to TRBJ1-1; D remains ambiguous. Germline V gives CDR1 LNHNV, CDR2 YYDKDF (reference sequence). V was shortened by 6 bases and J by 5 bases, with 10 bases between the two germline ends. The CDR3 has 12 amino acids. The CDR3 DNA is TGTGCCACCAGTCAGGATCAGACTGAAGCTTTCTTT. Translated: CATSQDQTEAFF.

This chain joins TRBV30 and TRBJ2-5; possibly TRBD2 for D (5 bases). The V gene lost 3 bases and the J gene lost 5 bases, with 22 bases spanning the gap. The germline CDR1 and CDR2 sequences are GTSNPN and SVGIG (reference sequence). The CDR3 runs 16 residues. In DNA, the CDR3 is TGTGCCTGGAGCGACCTGGGGAGCGCAGCCGGGGAGACCCAGTACTTC. It codes for CAWSDLGSAAGETQYF.

The chain carries TRBV7-9 and TRBJ2-1; D remains ambiguous. Trimming pared 0 bases from V and 7 bases from J, leaving 10 bases between. From germline, CDR1 is SEHNR and CDR2 FQNEAQ (reference sequence). The CDR3 has 14 amino acids. DNA of the CDR3: TGTGCCAGCAGCTTAGCCTCCTACGAGAATGAGCAGTTCTTC. Translating it yields CASSLASYENEQFF.

The rearrangement uses TRBV25-1 and TRBJ2-7, with TRBD2 matching over 11 bases. The length of the CDR3 is 16 residues. Germline V lookup: CDR1 MGHDK, CDR2 SYGVNS. Trimming removed 4 bases from V and 3 bases from J; junction bases left unmatched: 8. CDR3 coding DNA: TGTGCCAGCAGTGGGGGGACTAGCGGATCTTACTACGAGCAGTACTTC. It encodes CASSGGTSGSYYEQYF.

The rearrangement uses TRBV28 and TRBJ2-4; the match to TRBD2 covers 7 bases. The V segment lost 6 bases and the J segment 7 bases; nucleotides outside the gene matches: 15. The CDR3 runs 16 residues. The germline CDR1 and CDR2 sequences are MDHEN and SYDVKM. The CDR3 here is CASRRIRGLRSNIQYF. CDR3 bases: TGTGCCAGCAGGAGGATAAGGGGACTAAGGAGTAACATTCAGTACTTC.

This clone was found once. The rearrangement links TRBV9 to TRBJ2-1; 14 nucleotides align to TRBD2. The germline gives CDR1 SGDLS, CDR2 YYNGEE. There are 17 residues in the CDR3. V dropped 4 bases and J dropped 9; count of bases not matched to a gene: 12. The CDR3 DNA is TGTGCCAGCAGCCCAAGACTAGCGGGAGGGAAGAGGGGTGAGCAGTTCTTC. It yields the protein CASSPRLAGGKRGEQFF.

This clone came up once. The rearrangement links TRBV27 to TRBJ1-6; unclear D gene. The germline gives CDR1 MNHEY, CDR2 SMNVEV (reference sequence). This CDR3 contains 14 residues. Trimming removed 9 bases at V and 0 bases at J, with 9 bases between. DNA of the CDR3: TGTGCCAGTCGATCTAGCTCCTATAATTCACCCCTCCACTTT. It codes for CASRSSSYNSPLHF.

The V gene is TRBV24-1, the J gene TRBJ1-5, with D perhaps matching TRBD1 (6 bases). The length of the CDR3 is 15 residues. Trimming cost V 3 bases and J 0 bases, with 8 bases left between them. Germline values: CDR1 KGHDR, CDR2 SFDVKD. CDR3: CATSDDRNSNQPQHF. Written as DNA, the CDR3 is TGTGCCACCAGTGATGACAGGAATAGCAATCAGCCCCAGCATTTT.